This T cell receptor (beta chain) was identified in a study of cytomegalovirus exposure and HLA in healthy donors. Germline CDR1 and CDR2: MNHEY and SMNVEV (reference sequence). J gave up 8 bases and V 8 bases, and 16 bases lay outside the gene matches. The CDR3 runs to 17 residues. The PCR used 60 Vbeta and 13 Jbeta primers. The method was immunoSEQ multiplex PCR; TCRdb's version includes in-frame clones alone and lacks a portion of them. The repertoire holds around 140,000 clones, with around 79% as singletons. The specimen was PBMCs. The gene calls are TRBV27 and TRBJ1-6, with 9 bases lining up with TRBD1. The TCR comes from a male donor in good health and CMV-seronegative. The CDR3 DNA sequence: TGTGCCAGCGGCCTCCACCCCGGGACAGGGAAAGATTCACCCCTCCACTTT. This encodes CASGLHPGTGKDSPLHF.